This T cell receptor (beta chain) was obtained from a study of OX40 agonist ivuxolimab in advanced cancers. V was clipped by 3 bases and J by 3 bases, with 12 bases between them. Germline loops: CDR1 GTSNPN, CDR2 SVGIG (reference sequence). The CDR3 has 14 residues. Sequenced by immunoSEQ multiplex PCR; TCRdb stores in-frame clones only, minus some. The data contain 90,000 to 150,000 clones, 80% to 90% of them seen just once; the ten biggest clones take up about 0.55%. Sequencing was performed on CD4+ or CD8+ T cells sorted from blood, taken in a trial of the OX40 agonist ivuxolimab. The clonotype originates from an adult with an advanced solid tumor such as melanoma, head and neck, liver or kidney cancer. The chain has TRBV30 and TRBJ1-5; tentatively, D is TRBD1 (5 bases). For the CDR3, the DNA is TGTGCCTGGAGCGGGGAGGGGAACAATCAGCCCCAGCATTTT. It specifies CAWSGEGNNQPQHF.